This passage covers 25 T cell receptor beta chains from one sample sequenced in a study of cytomegalovirus exposure and HLA in healthy donors. Repertoires were generated with immunoSEQ multiplex PCR, while TCRdb's copy carries only in-frame clones and drops some. The sample gives around 160,000 clones, around 85% of which show up once; 2% to 2.5% is in the top ten. The sequenced material came from PBMCs. All receptors derive from a man aged 25-40 years in good health and CMV-seropositive.

The V and J genes are TRBV4-3 and TRBJ2-7, with 9 bases matching TRBD1. Trimming took 1 base from V and 1 from J; bases not matched to a gene: 2. Germline V CDR1 and CDR2: LGHNA, YSLEER. This CDR3 is built from 15 residues. CDR3 nucleotides: TGCGCCAGCAGCCAAGCCGGGACAGGGTCCTACGAGCAGTACTTC. This sequence encodes CASSQAGTGSYEQYF.

This CDR3 is CASSIVLDRGDQPQHF. The CDR3 region has the DNA TGTGCCAGTAGTATAGTCTTGGACAGGGGCGATCAGCCCCAGCATTTT. The chain is built from TRBV19 and TRBJ1-5; 9 bases are shared with TRBD1. Germline lookup yields CDR1 LNHDA and CDR2 SQIVND (reference sequence). The length of the CDR3 is 16 residues. V was pared by 1 base and J by 5 bases, with 6 bases of the junction left unmatched.

CDR3 sequence: CATYPGGTDTQYF. The DNA for the CDR3 is TGTGCCACCTACCCGGGGGGCACAGATACGCAGTATTTT. The chain links TRBV2 to TRBJ2-3, with a weak D call TRBD2 (6 bases). Germline CDR1 is SNHLY and CDR2 is FYNNEI. V was shortened by 10 bases and J by 1 base, with 12 bases between the two germline ends. CDR3 length equals 13 residues.

V and J are TRBV5-1 and TRBJ2-1; 7 positions agree with TRBD2. CDR3 length: 15 residues. CDR1 is SGHRS, CDR2 YFSETQ, per germline. The ends lost 0 bases at V and 15 bases at J; junction bases unmatched: 15. The CDR3: CASSLVGTNIDIGFF. CDR3 in DNA: TGCGCCAGCAGCTTGGTTGGGACTAACATCGACATCGGGTTCTTC.

V and J are TRBV29-1 and TRBJ1-1; 7 nucleotides agree with TRBD1. The V segment lost 4 bases and the J segment 4 bases; nucleotides outside the gene matches: 9. The CDR3 sequence is 14 residues long. The germline CDR1 and CDR2 sequences are SQVTM and ANQGSEA. This CDR3 is CSVAQPTGFTEAFF. Written as DNA, the CDR3 is TGCAGCGTTGCCCAACCGACAGGGTTCACTGAAGCTTTCTTT.

This chain uses TRBV10-3 with TRBJ2-3, with 9 bases matching TRBD2. The CDR3 has 14 residues. The germline V gene encodes CDR1 ENHRY and CDR2 SYGVKD. V dropped 6 bases and J dropped 4; count of bases not matched to a gene: 5. CDR3 amino acids: CAIRSGGIADTQYF. In DNA, the CDR3 is TGTGCCATCAGGAGCGGGGGGATCGCAGATACGCAGTATTTT.

V gene TRBV15 combines with J gene TRBJ1-5; D is unresolved. The CDR3 covers 13 residues. Germline V gives CDR1 LNHNV, CDR2 YYDKDF (reference sequence). V lost 0 bases and J lost 6, with 6 bases in between. CDR3 loop: CATSRDEGQPQHF. The CDR3 DNA is TGTGCCACCAGCAGAGATGAGGGTCAGCCCCAGCATTTT.

The CDR3 DNA reads as TGTGCCAGCAGGACCCCGGGACAGGGAACAACTAATGAAAAACTGTTTTTT. It yields the protein CASRTPGQGTTNEKLFF. This chain joins TRBV28 and TRBJ1-4; TRBD1 agrees at 9 bases. Germline V gives CDR1 MDHEN, CDR2 SYDVKM. V lost 6 bases to trimming and J lost 0 bases; unmatched junction nucleotides: 8. The CDR3 consists of 17 residues.

V usage is TRBV7-2 and J usage is TRBJ2-2; 10 bases are a match to TRBD1. Trimming cost V 1 base and J 6 bases; bases outside gene matches: 2. The germline V gene has CDR1 SGHTA and CDR2 FQGNSA. CDR3 length equals 15 residues. The CDR3 DNA reads TGTGCCAGCAGCTTAGGCGGGACAGGGGCCGGGGAGCTGTTTTTT. The encoded protein is CASSLGGTGAGELFF.

The V and J genes are TRBV6-5 and TRBJ2-1; tentative D call: TRBD2 (5 bases). V lost 6 bases and J 6 bases, leaving 12 bases between the germline ends. Germline V gene data show CDR1 as MNHEY and CDR2 as SVGAGI. The CDR3 is 13 amino acids. CDR3 in DNA: TGTGCCAGCAGACCCAACGGAGGCAATGAGCAGTTCTTC. Its translation: CASRPNGGNEQFF.

The V and J genes are TRBV19 and TRBJ1-5, with TRBD1 identical over 7 bases. The germline V gene encodes CDR1 LNHDA and CDR2 SQIVND (reference sequence). The CDR3 is 15 amino acids. The V gene end was trimmed by 4 bases and the J gene end by 3 bases; junction bases not matched to a gene: 6. The CDR3 bases are TGTGCCAGTAGTACCGGGACAGTATACAATCAGCCCCAGCATTTT. This encodes CASSTGTVYNQPQHF.

With regard to this clone: Within the sample, other DNA sequences also encode this same CDR3. Here the CDR3 DNA reads TGTGCCAGCAGTTACTCGAGATCTTACGAGCAGTACTTC. Its translation: CASSYSRSYEQYF. This chain connects TRBV6-5 to TRBJ2-7; no firm D call. The CDR3 sequence is 13 residues long. V lost 0 bases, J lost 4 bases, and 7 bases lay in between. Germline V CDR1 and CDR2: MNHEY, SVGAGI.

The CDR3 is CASSWTGRGYTF. The CDR3 DNA reads TGTGCCAGCAGCTGGACAGGGCGCGGCTACACCTTC. J is TRBJ1-2 and V is TRBV7-9, with 8 bases that match TRBD1. Per germline, CDR1 SEHNR and CDR2 FQNEAQ (reference sequence). This CDR3 is 12 amino acids long. V was clipped by 4 bases and J by 8 bases; unmatched bases: 3.

This clone has just one count. This rearrangement joins TRBV5-8 to TRBJ1-3; TRBD1 is a possible D gene (6 bases). The CDR3 is 15 amino acids. CDR1 is SGHTS and CDR2 is YDEGEE in the germline V gene. Trimming took off 2 bases at V and 3 bases at J, with 12 bases between the two ends. The CDR3 DNA is TGTGCCAGCAGCTTCCCGCCAGGGGTTGGAAACACCATATATTTT. Its protein product is CASSFPPGVGNTIYF. Filled out from reference TRBV5-8 and TRBJ1-3, the complete variable domain reads EAGVTQSPTHLIKTRGQQATLRCSPISGHTSVYWYQQALGLGLQFLLWYDEGEERNRGNFPPRFSGRQFPNYSSELNVNALELEDSALYLCASSFPPGVGNTIYFGEGSWLTVV.

The rearrangement joins TRBV7-6 to TRBJ2-7; 8 bases fit TRBD2. This CDR3 has 15 residues. Germline assignment: CDR1 SGHVS and CDR2 FNYEAQ. Trimming cost V 3 bases and J 5 bases; bases outside gene matches: 9. The CDR3 DNA reads TGTGCCAGCAGCTTGCCGTCCGGGGGGGTCCACGAGCAGTACTTC. Its protein is CASSLPSGGVHEQYF.

This clone was seen just once. The V and J genes are TRBV7-8 and TRBJ1-5; TRBD1 aligns across 7 bases. Germline assignment: CDR1 SGHVS and CDR2 FQNEAQ. The CDR3 length is 16 residues. The J segment lost 4 bases and the V segment lost 0 bases, leaving 6 bases of the junction unmatched. Here the CDR3 reads CASSLANRGSNQPQHF. CDR3 coding DNA: TGTGCCAGCAGCTTAGCGAACAGGGGTTCGAATCAGCCCCAGCATTTT.

The V gene is TRBV5-8, the J gene TRBJ1-5, with 7 positions matching TRBD1. The CDR3 is 17 residues long. With 4 bases clipped from V and 0 bases from J, the junction kept 10 bases outside the gene matches. Looked up from germline, CDR1 is SGHTS and CDR2 is YDEGEE. The CDR3 region is CASSLGTAPDSNQPQHF. The CDR3 nucleotides are TGTGCCAGCAGCCTTGGGACAGCCCCTGATAGCAATCAGCCCCAGCATTTT.

The rearrangement uses TRBV7-6 and TRBJ2-1; TRBD1 matches 9 bases. Germline-derived CDR1 and CDR2 are SGHVS and FNYEAQ. Losses at the gene ends were 5 bases for V and 8 bases for J; bases not matched to a gene: 7. This CDR3 contains 14 residues. In DNA form, the CDR3 reads TGTGCCAGCAGCCTGCCGGACAGGGGCGATGAGCAGTTCTTC. This encodes CASSLPDRGDEQFF.

The chain links TRBV28 to TRBJ2-1; weak D call: TRBD1 (6 bases). Looked up from germline, CDR1 is MDHEN and CDR2 is SYDVKM. V was clipped by 6 bases and J by 13 bases, with 19 bases between them. The CDR3 sequence is 13 residues long. CDR3 nucleotides: TGTGCCAGCAGCGAGCGAGGGACAATGAAACAGTTCTTC. Amino acid sequence: CASSERGTMKQFF.

This rearrangement joins TRBV5-8 to TRBJ1-6; D call uncertain. Germline CDR1 is SGHTS and CDR2 is YDEGEE. The ends were cut back, 4 bases at V and 10 bases at J, with 27 bases in the middle. The CDR3 is made up of 18 amino acids. The CDR3 is CASSPTSGGFAGGSPLHF. The CDR3 DNA reads TGTGCCAGCAGCCCCACTTCGGGAGGGTTCGCCGGCGGATCACCCCTCCACTTT.

The rearrangement joins TRBV19 to TRBJ2-7; D perhaps matches TRBD1 (7 bases). CDR1 is LNHDA and CDR2 is SQIVND in the germline V gene (reference sequence). Trimming removed 5 bases from V and 6 bases from J, with 20 bases in between. The CDR3 is 15 amino acids. CDR3 sequence: CASSSRQGGDFEQYF. CDR3 DNA: TGTGCCAGTAGTTCCCGACAGGGAGGAGATTTCGAGCAGTACTTC.

The CDR3 loop reads CASRQVGGTQYF. The CDR3 DNA reads TGTGCCAGCAGACAAGTAGGAGGTACGCAGTATTTT. The chain uses TRBV6-6 and TRBJ2-3; TRBD2 might be the D (5 bases). The V end was cut by 6 bases, the J end by 8 bases, with 12 bases between. The length of the CDR3 is 12 residues. The V gene's germline CDR1 is MNHNY and CDR2 SVGAGI (reference sequence).

In this sample, this clone turned up a few times. The chain is built from TRBV18 and TRBJ2-4; 9 nucleotides line up with TRBD1. After removal of 3 bases from V and 5 bases from J, the junction contained 8 bases not matched to a gene. CDR3 size: 16 residues. The germline V gene has CDR1 KGHSH and CDR2 LQKENI. DNA of the CDR3: TGTGCCAGCTCACCCCCCGGGACAGGGAAAGAAAACATTCAGTACTTC. Its translation: CASSPPGTGKENIQYF.

The V call is TRBV5-4, the J call TRBJ2-3; D is perhaps TRBD2 (6 bases). Germline V gene lookup returns CDR1 SGHNT and CDR2 YYREEE (reference sequence). Trimming took 4 bases from V and 4 from J, leaving 16 bases between them. The CDR3 contains 15 residues. The chain's CDR3 is CASSPPGLIADTQYF. CDR3 bases: TGTGCCAGCAGCCCCCCGGGACTTATCGCAGATACGCAGTATTTT.

This chain connects TRBV7-2 to TRBJ1-5; TRBD1 might be the D (6 bases). Germline lookup yields CDR1 SGHTA and CDR2 FQGNSA. Trimming removed 4 bases from V and 5 bases from J, with 18 bases in between. CDR3 length: 16 amino acids. The CDR3 is CASSWGPGGGHQPQHF. As DNA, the CDR3 is TGTGCCAGCAGCTGGGGGCCGGGGGGAGGGCATCAGCCCCAGCATTTT.